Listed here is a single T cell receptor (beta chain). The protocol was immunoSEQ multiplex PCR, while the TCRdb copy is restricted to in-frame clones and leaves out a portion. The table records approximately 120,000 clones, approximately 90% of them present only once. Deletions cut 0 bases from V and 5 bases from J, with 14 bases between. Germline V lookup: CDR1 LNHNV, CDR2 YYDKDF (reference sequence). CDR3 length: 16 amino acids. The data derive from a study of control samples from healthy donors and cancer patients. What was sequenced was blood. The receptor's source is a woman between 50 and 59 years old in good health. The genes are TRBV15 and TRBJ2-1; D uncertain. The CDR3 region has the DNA TGTGCCACCAGCAGAGATAGAGATCTATTGGACAATGAGCAGTTCTTC. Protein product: CATSRDRDLLDNEQFF.